This T cell receptor (beta chain) was captured by sequencing in a study of cytomegalovirus exposure and HLA in healthy donors. V shed 0 bases and J 3 bases; nucleotides not matched to a gene: 7. From germline, CDR1 is MGHRA and CDR2 YSYEKL. This CDR3 spans 16 amino acids. With 60 Vbeta and 13 Jbeta primers, the PCR was carried out. TCRdb's copy holds only in-frame clones and misses some; the assay was immunoSEQ multiplex PCR. The repertoire holds more than 110,000 clones, approximately 80% seen once, with about 2.4% in the top ten. The sequencing sample was made of PBMCs. The genes are TRBV4-1 and TRBJ2-7; 8 bases match TRBD2. The TCR comes from a man aged 50 or older in good health and CMV-seronegative. In DNA form, the CDR3 reads TGCGCCAGCAGCCAAGATCCCAGCGGGGGTTTCTACGAGCAGTACTTC. Protein product: CASSQDPSGGFYEQYF.